This TCR beta chain derives from a study of blood T cell repertoires in COVID-19. Across the whole study: The origin of the acute and convalescent COVID-19 samples was the United States, Italy and Spain. In each case, the material was cDNA or gDNA derived from T cells, B-cell-depleted T cells, or PBMCs.

Trimming removed 6 bases from V and 0 bases from J; junction bases left unmatched: 5. The CDR3 is 15 residues long. Germline loops: CDR1 SGHTA, CDR2 FQGNSA. Original handling: Nucleated cell number was recorded as an estimate derived from reference gene primer amplification. Only in-frame clones appear in the TCRdb table, and some are missing; sequencing was by immunoSEQ multiplex PCR. V and J calls and clone size come straight from that table; D and trimming were deduced from the DNA. The sample lists 6,000 to 6,500 clones; about 90% were seen once. The chain is built from TRBV7-2 and TRBJ1-1; 9 nucleotides agree with TRBD1. This sequence was found in a human donor in a cohort sampled during active COVID-19. Sequenced input: peripheral blood. The CDR3 DNA reads as TGTGCCAGCAGGTTACAGGGGGCGGTGAACACTGAAGCTTTCTTT. Amino acid sequence: CASRLQGAVNTEAFF.